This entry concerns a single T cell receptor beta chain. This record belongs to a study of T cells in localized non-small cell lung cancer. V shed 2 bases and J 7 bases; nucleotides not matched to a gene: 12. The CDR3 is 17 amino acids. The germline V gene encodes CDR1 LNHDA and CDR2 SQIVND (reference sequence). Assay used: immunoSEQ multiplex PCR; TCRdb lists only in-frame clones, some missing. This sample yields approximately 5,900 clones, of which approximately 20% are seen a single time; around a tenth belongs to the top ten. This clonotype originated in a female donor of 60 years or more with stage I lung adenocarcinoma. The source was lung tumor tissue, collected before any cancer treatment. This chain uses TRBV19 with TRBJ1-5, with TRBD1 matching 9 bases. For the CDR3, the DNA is TGTGCCAGTAGTATAAGGGGACAGGGCTCCTTCGGACAGCCCCAGCATTTT. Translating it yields CASSIRGQGSFGQPQHF.